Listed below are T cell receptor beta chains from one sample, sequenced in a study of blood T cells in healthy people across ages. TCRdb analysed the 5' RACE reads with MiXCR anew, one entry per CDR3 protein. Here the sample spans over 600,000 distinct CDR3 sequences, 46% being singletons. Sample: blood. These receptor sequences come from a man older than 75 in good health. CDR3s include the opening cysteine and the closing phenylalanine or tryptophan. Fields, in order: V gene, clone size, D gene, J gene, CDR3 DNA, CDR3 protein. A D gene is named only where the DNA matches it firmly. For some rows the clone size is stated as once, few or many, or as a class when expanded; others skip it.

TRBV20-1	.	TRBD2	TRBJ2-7	TGCAGTGCTTTGCACACTAGCGGGAGTTACGAGCAGTACTTC	CSALHTSGSYEQYF
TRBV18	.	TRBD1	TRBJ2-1	TGTGCCAGCTCAGACGACAGGGACGATGAGCAGTTCTTC	CASSDDRDDEQFF
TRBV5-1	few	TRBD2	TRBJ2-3	TGCGCCAGCAGCCACATTAGTAGCGGGAGTGGTCCAGATACGCAGTATTTT	CASSHISSGSGPDTQYF
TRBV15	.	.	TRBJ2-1	TGTGCCACCAGCAGGCAGGGGGGCCGGAATGAGCAGTTCTTC	CATSRQGGRNEQFF
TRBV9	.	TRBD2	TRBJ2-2	TGTGCCAGCAGCGTGGGTAGCGGGATTATGGACGGGGAGCTGTTTTTT	CASSVGSGIMDGELFF
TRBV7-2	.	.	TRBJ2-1	TGTGCCAGCAGCTTAGATTTAGGTCCCTACAATGAGCAGTTCTTC	CASSLDLGPYNEQFF
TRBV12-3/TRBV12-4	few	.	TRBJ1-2	TGTGCCAGCAGTTTATATCCGGCTGGCGGCTACACCTTC	CASSLYPAGGYTF
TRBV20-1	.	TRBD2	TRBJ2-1	TGCAGTGCTAGAAAAAGCGGGAGAGGGTGGAATGAGCAGTTCTTC	CSARKSGRGWNEQFF
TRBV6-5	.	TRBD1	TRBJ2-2	TGTGCCAGCAGTTTCTCGGACAGGGGGGCCGGGGAGCTGTTTTTT	CASSFSDRGAGELFF
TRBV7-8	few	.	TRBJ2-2	TGTGCCAGCAGCTTATTGACCAACGCGAACACCGGGGAGCTGTTTTTT	CASSLLTNANTGELFF
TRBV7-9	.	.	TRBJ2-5	TGTGTCAGCAGCACGTTCTTTAGGATAGAGGGAGAGACCCAGTACTTC	CVSSTFFRIEGETQYF